This is a list of T cell receptor beta chains from one sample in a study of blood T cells in healthy people across ages. TCRdb fed the 5' RACE reads into MiXCR, producing one record per CDR3 protein. The profile shows around 1.5 million distinct CDR3 sequences, around 39% of them singletons. The sample comprised blood. Receptor source: a young woman in good health. Each CDR3 is given with its conserved first and last residue. The D gene is left open where the match is weak.

j_call,v_call,d_call,cdr3_aa
TRBJ1-2,TRBV21-1,.,CASSKPPYGYTF
TRBJ1-4,TRBV12-3/TRBV12-4,TRBD1,CASSSTGVGEKLFF
TRBJ2-2,TRBV6-5,.,CASSELAVGELFF
TRBJ2-7,TRBV29-1,.,CSVEDDGSEQYF
TRBJ2-7,TRBV4-1,.,CASSPIVSSYEQYF
TRBJ2-7,TRBV20-1,.,CSAFRGSSSYEQYF
TRBJ2-7,TRBV27,.,CASSVGAVYEQYF
.,TRBV10-3,.,CAISESGAYNEQYF
TRBJ2-1,TRBV4-2,TRBD2,CASSQSPGTSVDNEQFF
TRBJ1-6,TRBV7-9,.,CASSLSGGALHF
TRBJ2-1,TRBV7-9,.,CASTRQQNSYNEQFF